This TCR beta chain originates from a study of blood T cell repertoires in COVID-19. At the level of the study: COVID-19 samples collected from the United States, Italy and Spain covered acute and convalescent phases. The analysed material was cDNA or gDNA that came from T cells, B-cell-depleted T cells, or PBMCs.

The germline CDR1 and CDR2 sequences are LGHDT and YNNKEL (reference sequence). There are 15 residues in the CDR3. The V gene lost 4 bases and the J gene lost 0 bases, with 7 bases spanning the gap. How the authors handled the data: Reference gene primers were amplified, and this amplification served to estimate nucleated cell counts. Produced via immunoSEQ multiplex PCR; TCRdb's table is partial and in-frame only. D and trimming were read from the DNA, whereas the V and J calls and clone size are those reported in that table. The sample yields around 110,000 clones, 71% seen once. The TCR sequence derives from a human donor with acute or convalescent COVID-19. The donor label of this sample is uncertain. The chain is built from TRBV3-1 (or the pseudogene TRBV3-2) and TRBJ2-6, with D possibly matching TRBD2 (5 bases). The sample taken for sequencing was peripheral blood. Here the CDR3 DNA reads TGTGCCAGCAGCCGCGCGGGCTCTGGGGCCAACGTCCTGACTTTC. Translating it yields CASSRAGSGANVLTF.